Sequencing of this T cell receptor (beta chain) was carried out in a study of control samples from healthy donors and cancer patients. The CDR3 is made up of 16 amino acids. Germline V gene sequence: CDR1 LGHDT, CDR2 YNNKEL (reference sequence). Trimming took 0 bases from V and 6 from J, leaving 17 bases between them. Some clones are missing from TCRdb's copy, which holds only in-frame ones; the method was immunoSEQ multiplex PCR. The sample records 150,000 to 200,000 clones, 85% to 95% being singletons. This sequence joins TRBV3-1 (or the pseudogene TRBV3-2) and TRBJ1-1; no definite D call. Sequences were obtained from blood. This receptor was obtained from a man between 18 and 35 years old in good health. The CDR3 nucleotides read TGTGCCAGCAGCCAAGAATCGCGGGTCAATGTCGCTGAAGCTTTCTTT. This translates into CASSQESRVNVAEAFF.